This T cell receptor (beta chain) was found in a study of shared clonotypes between healthy human individuals (dated by TCRdb to 2019 to 2021). About the investigation overall: A few men and two women, aged 18 to 49 years, made up the cohort. Per donor, three plates each were used for CD4 naive and CD4 memory, two for CD8 naive, and one for CD8 memory. Blood TCR repertoires of several healthy adults were deeply sequenced to estimate repertoire size and the extent of clonotype sharing between individuals. To increase sequencing depth and limit assay-specific biases, TCR repertoire library preparation and sequencing were carried out by different laboratories using diverse techniques. Per donor, leukapheresis produced somewhere between about 0.8 and 9 billion PBMCs. Points the paper makes about the study in general: Compared with non-shared clonotypes, clonotypes shared by all four sorted-subset donors had higher generation probabilities. Rarefaction of sorted-subset datasets indicated incomplete sequencing despite the large sequencing depth. Sampling was restricted to blood, and TCR repertoires in tissue are likely to differ from TCR repertoires in blood. Sharing across a few donors was observed for about 5% of naive CD4, over 3% of naive CD8, 2% to 2.5% of memory CD4, and roughly 0.43% of memory CD8 clonotypes. Because the study included a small number of donors, the genetic and exposure-history diversity represented was limited. Larger estimated clonotype richness was generally found for naive subsets than for memory subsets. Pairwise subsampling indicated that sequencing depth was expected to affect the degree of clonotype sharing among donors.

Donors were healthy HIV-negative adults with no recently reported acute infections or vaccinations. Every donor was a Caucasian adult residing in Nashville, Tennessee, USA. CD4+ T cells were enriched through magnetic negative selection, after which naive cells were positively selected on CD45RA and the remaining negative fraction served as the memory subset. Blood was collected by leukapheresis, and PBMCs were isolated by Ficoll-Histopaque density gradient centrifugation and then cryopreserved in liquid nitrogen vapor phase. Analytical flow cytometry was used to check the purity and quantity of every magnetically sorted T cell population. From each sorted fraction, genomic DNA was isolated and quantified by UV absorbance on a Nanodrop 2000c. Comment on this clone: The antigen it recognizes is unknown. Base qualities are not at hand, and no much larger clone is one base apart.

Using the deep immunoSEQ assay, multiplex PCR amplified TCR CDR3 regions from genomic DNA. Genomic DNA extracted from each cell subset was distributed evenly over all wells of several immunoSEQ 96-well plates, and each plate served as one replicate. For sorted subsets, around 0.2 ug of genomic DNA, equivalent to 25,000 to 35,000 T cell genomes, went into each replicate PCR. Purified libraries were quantified with a Qubit 3.0 fluorometer, sized on a Bioanalyzer 2100, and re-quantified with the KAPA Library Quantification kit. Each immunoSEQ 96-well plate was sequenced on its own single-read 150-cycle Illumina NextSeq 550 flow cell. Per the source publication's procedure: Because the immunoSEQ output included only junctional sequences and no quality scores, the filtering could not be the same as the filtering used for full-length reads. To assign V/J genes and CDR3, sequences were annotated using PyIR, a Python wrapper for IgBLAST v1.9, with IMGT germline references. Reads with weak V/J assignments (E-value above 1e-6), missing CDR3, stop codons, out-of-frame junctions, or ambiguous translated residues were removed. V3J clonotypes were defined by identical inferred V gene, J gene, and CDR3 amino acid sequence. The percentage overlap between two repertoires was calculated by dividing the number of shared unique clonotypes by the size of the smaller repertoire. Richness of each repertoire was evaluated using RTK rarefaction, the Chao1 estimator, and Recon v2.1 estimates of unobserved clonotypes. OLGA was used to compute generation probabilities for all TCRbeta clonotypes that the gDNA method yielded from several donors. Here the immuneACCESS table is served through TCRdb, limited to in-frame sequences with V and J called. Missing clones are a known gap in these copies; in checked studies unresolved V genes cover under half, and the rest lacks a known reason. The V and J calls and the clone size are those of that table, but D and trimming were determined from the DNA. The sample table lists over 1.4 million clones, around 97% of them with a count of one. The top ten clonotypes cover about 1.2% of the sample.

The TCR originated in a man aged 25 to 45 in good health. The sequenced material came from naive CD4+ T cells sorted from blood. The sample's cell subset or site label, in plain terms: CD45RA+ positively selected.

The CDR3 corresponds to CASSEGRGRHQETQYF. Here is the DNA: TGTGCCAGCAGTGAGGGCAGGGGTCGTCACCAAGAGACCCAGTACTTC. This chain is built from TRBV25-1 and TRBJ2-5; TRBD1 is perhaps the D gene, given 6 matching bases. The V end loses 3 bases and the J end loses 0 bases, and a stretch of 14 bases separates them. The CDR3, cysteine through phenylalanine, is 16 amino acids long. Only the CDR3 DNA stays, 48 bases, in frame from base 1. CDR1 and CDR2 are drawn from the germline V gene: MGHDK, SYGVNS.